This note documents a single TCR beta chain sequence. This specimen comes from a study of blood T cell repertoires in COVID-19. Measured with immunoSEQ multiplex PCR; TCRdb has only the in-frame clones, and not every one. The data hold about 230,000 clones, with 65% to 85% observed a single time. The V gene end was trimmed by 4 bases and the J gene end by 4 bases; junction bases not matched to a gene: 14. The CDR3 totals 18 residues. Germline loops: CDR1 ENHRY, CDR2 SYGVKD. The sequence derives from a woman older than 75 with acute or convalescent COVID-19. The V call is TRBV10-3, the J call TRBJ2-3, with TRBD2 identical over 10 bases. The sample was peripheral blood. The CDR3 nucleotides are TGTGCCATCAGTGGGGGTGGAGCGGGGGGGACAGGAGCAGATACGCAGTATTTT. This gives the protein CAISGGGAGGTGADTQYF.